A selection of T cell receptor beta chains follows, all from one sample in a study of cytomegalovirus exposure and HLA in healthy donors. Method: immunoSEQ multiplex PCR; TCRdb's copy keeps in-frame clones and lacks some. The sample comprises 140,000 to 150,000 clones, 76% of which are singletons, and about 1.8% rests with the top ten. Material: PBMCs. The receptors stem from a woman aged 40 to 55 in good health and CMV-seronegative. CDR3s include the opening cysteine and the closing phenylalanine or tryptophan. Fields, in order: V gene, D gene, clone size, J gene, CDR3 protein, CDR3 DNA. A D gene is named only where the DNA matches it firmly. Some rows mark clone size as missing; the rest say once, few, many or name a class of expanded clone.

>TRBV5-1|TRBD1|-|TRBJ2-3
CASSLTSGGSGTDTQYF
TGCGCCAGCAGCTTAACCTCAGGGGGCTCGGGCACAGATACGCAGTATTTT
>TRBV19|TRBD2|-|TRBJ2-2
CASTPTSGKDSGELFF
TGTGCCAGTACCCCGACTAGCGGGAAGGATTCCGGGGAGCTGTTTTTT
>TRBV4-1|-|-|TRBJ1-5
CASSQEQGLRNQPQHF
TGCGCCAGCAGCCAAGAACAGGGCCTGAGAAATCAGCCCCAGCATTTT
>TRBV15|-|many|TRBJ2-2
CATSRGWTELVVGELFF
TGTGCCACCAGCAGGGGCTGGACAGAGTTGGTCGTCGGGGAGCTGTTTTTT
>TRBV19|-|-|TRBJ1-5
CASETQSGQPQHF
TGTGCCAGTGAGACTCAATCGGGACAGCCCCAGCATTTT
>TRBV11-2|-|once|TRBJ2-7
CASSLEGNGQGNYEQYF
TGTGCCAGCAGCTTAGAAGGGAACGGGCAGGGGAATTACGAGCAGTACTTC
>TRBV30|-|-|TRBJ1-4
CAWSQGGEKLFF
TGTGCCTGGAGTCAGGGAGGCGAAAAACTGTTTTTT
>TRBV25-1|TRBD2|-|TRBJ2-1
CASSAGTSVNEQFF
TGTGCCAGCAGTGCCGGGACTAGCGTTAATGAGCAGTTCTTC
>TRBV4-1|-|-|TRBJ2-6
CASSQVLGNGGANVLTF
TGCGCCAGCAGCCAAGTACTAGGGAACGGTGGGGCCAACGTCCTGACTTTC
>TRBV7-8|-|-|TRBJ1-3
CASSLYRLGNTIYF
TGTGCCAGCAGCTTATATCGGTTGGGAAACACCATATATTTT
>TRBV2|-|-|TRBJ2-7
CASSQGYEQYF
TGTGCCAGCAGTCAGGGCTACGAGCAGTACTTC
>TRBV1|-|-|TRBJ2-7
CTSSQVNISGSSNYPDEQYF
TGCACCAGCAGCCAAGTTAACATTAGCGGGAGTAGTAACTACCCAGACGAGCAGTACTTC
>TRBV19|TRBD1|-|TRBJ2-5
CASSFTGTGVSKLETQYF
TGTGCCAGTAGTTTCACCGGGACAGGGGTTTCGAAGTTGGAGACCCAGTACTTC
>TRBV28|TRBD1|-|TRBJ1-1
CASSSAGQGTEAFF
TGTGCCAGCAGTTCTGCGGGACAGGGGACTGAAGCTTTCTTT
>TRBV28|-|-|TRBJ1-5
CASSTNPGKRWGPQHF
TGTGCCAGCAGTACAAATCCCGGGAAACGGTGGGGGCCCCAGCATTTT
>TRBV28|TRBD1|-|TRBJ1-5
CASSIQGANQPQHF
TGTGCCAGCAGTATACAGGGGGCGAATCAGCCCCAGCATTTT
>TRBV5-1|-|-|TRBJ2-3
CASRGVRASTDTQYF
TGCGCCAGCAGGGGAGTGCGTGCCAGCACAGATACGCAGTATTTT
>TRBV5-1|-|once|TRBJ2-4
CASSLDAGVWAKNIQYF
TGCGCCAGCAGCTTGGATGCCGGGGTTTGGGCCAAAAACATTCAGTACTTC
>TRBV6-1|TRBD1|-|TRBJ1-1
CASRSTGEVTEAFF
TGTGCCAGCAGGTCCACAGGGGAGGTGACTGAAGCTTTCTTT
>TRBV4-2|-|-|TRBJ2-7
CASSQHPERKGYEQYF
TGTGCCAGCAGCCAACACCCGGAGCGGAAAGGCTACGAGCAGTACTTC
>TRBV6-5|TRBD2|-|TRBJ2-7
CASSYSGGDYEQYF
TGTGCCAGCAGTTACTCGGGAGGGGACTACGAGCAGTACTTC
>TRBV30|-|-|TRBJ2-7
CAWSVLGYGPEVIYEQYF
TGTGCCTGGAGTGTACTAGGGTATGGACCCGAAGTTATCTACGAGCAGTACTTC
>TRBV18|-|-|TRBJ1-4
CASSSDTFYEKLFF
TGTGCCAGCTCCTCAGACACTTTTTATGAAAAACTGTTTTTT
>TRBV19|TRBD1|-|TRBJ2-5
CASSDRGRRTQYF
TGTGCCAGCAGCGACAGGGGGCGAAGAACCCAGTACTTC